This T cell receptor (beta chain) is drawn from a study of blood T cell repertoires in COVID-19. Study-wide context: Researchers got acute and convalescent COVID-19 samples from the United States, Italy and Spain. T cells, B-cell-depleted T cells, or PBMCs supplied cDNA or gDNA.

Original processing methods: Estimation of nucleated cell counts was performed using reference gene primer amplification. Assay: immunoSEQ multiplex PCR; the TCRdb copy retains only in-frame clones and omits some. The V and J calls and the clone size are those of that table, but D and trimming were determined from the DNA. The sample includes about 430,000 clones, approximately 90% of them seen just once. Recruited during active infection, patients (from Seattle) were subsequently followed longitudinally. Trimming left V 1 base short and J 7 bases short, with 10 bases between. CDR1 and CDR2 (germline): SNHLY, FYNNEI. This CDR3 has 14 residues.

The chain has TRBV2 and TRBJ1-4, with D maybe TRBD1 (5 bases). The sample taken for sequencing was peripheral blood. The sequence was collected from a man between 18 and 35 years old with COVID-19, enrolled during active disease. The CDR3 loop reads CASSEDRRGEKLFF. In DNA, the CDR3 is TGTGCCAGCAGTGAAGACAGGCGGGGTGAAAAACTGTTTTTT.